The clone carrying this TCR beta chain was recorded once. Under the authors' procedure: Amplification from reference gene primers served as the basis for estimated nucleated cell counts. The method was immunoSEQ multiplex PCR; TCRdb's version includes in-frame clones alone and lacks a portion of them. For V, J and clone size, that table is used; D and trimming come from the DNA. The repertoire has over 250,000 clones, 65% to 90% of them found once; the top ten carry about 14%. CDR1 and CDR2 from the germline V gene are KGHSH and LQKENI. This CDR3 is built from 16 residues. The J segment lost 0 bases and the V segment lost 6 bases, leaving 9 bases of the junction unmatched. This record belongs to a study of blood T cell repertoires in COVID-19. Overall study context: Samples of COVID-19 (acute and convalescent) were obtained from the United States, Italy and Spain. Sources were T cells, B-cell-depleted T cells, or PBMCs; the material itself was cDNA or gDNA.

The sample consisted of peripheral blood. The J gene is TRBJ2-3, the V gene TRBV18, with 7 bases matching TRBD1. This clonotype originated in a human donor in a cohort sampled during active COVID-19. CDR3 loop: CASSPRQGPSTDTQYF. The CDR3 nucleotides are TGTGCCAGCTCGCCTAGACAGGGACCAAGCACAGATACGCAGTATTTT.